This T cell receptor beta chain emerged from a study of CD8+CD57+ T cells in acquired aplastic anemia. The wider study: DNA from sorted CD4+ and CD8+ cells averaged roughly 3.4 ug.

V shed 1 base and J shed 2 bases, with 11 bases lying between them. This CDR3 comprises 14 residues. From germline, CDR1 is DFQATT and CDR2 SNEGSKA (reference sequence). TCR beta VDJ and CDR3 profiles were obtained from a genomic DNA template. TCRdb recomputed calls from the reads with MiXCR, one row per CDR3 protein. Of approximately 220,000 distinct CDR3 sequences listed, more than 40% are singletons. Patients included in sequencing had previously demonstrated CD8+CD57+ cell expansion by flow cytometry. Each patient had severe acquired aplastic anemia. This clonotype showed up many times. As yet, its antigen is unknown. Findings and caveats of the study: CD8+ Simpson's diversity in patients was not significantly different from that in controls. About 27 CD8+ CDR3 sequences were shared between patients and controls.

The sequence was obtained from a human donor with aplastic anemia. The sequencing input was sorted CD4+, CD8+, or CD8+CD57+ T cells (not recorded which) from PBMCs. The chain employs TRBV20-1 and TRBJ1-1; D perhaps matches TRBD1 (5 bases). The CDR3 is CSARGLTDNTEAFF. In DNA form, the CDR3 reads TGCAGTGCTAGAGGCCTGACAGATAACACTGAAGCTTTCTTT.